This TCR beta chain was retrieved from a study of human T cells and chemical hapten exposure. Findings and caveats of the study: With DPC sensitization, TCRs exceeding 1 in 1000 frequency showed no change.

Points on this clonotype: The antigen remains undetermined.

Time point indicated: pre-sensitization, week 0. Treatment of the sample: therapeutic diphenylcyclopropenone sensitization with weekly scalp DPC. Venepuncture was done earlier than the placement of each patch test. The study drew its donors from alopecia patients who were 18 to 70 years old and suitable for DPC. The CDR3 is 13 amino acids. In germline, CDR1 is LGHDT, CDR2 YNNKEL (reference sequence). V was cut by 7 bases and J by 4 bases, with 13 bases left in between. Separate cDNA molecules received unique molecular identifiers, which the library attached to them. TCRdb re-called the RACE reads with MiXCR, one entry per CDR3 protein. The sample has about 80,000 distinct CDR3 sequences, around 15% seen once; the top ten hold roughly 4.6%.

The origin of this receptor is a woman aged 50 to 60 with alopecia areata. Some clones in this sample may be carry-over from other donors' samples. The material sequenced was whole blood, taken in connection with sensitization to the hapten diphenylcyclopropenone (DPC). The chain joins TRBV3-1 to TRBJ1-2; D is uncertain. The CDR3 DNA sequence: TGTGCCAGCACCCCGGGAGGCTCCTATGGCTACACCTTC. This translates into CASTPGGSYGYTF. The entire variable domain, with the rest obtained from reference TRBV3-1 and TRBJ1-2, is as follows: DTAVSQTPKYLVTQMGNDKSIKCEQNLGHDTMYWYKQDSKKFLKIMFSYNNKELIINETVPNRFSPKSPDKAHLNLHINSLELGDSAVYFCASTPGGSYGYTFGSGTRLTVV.